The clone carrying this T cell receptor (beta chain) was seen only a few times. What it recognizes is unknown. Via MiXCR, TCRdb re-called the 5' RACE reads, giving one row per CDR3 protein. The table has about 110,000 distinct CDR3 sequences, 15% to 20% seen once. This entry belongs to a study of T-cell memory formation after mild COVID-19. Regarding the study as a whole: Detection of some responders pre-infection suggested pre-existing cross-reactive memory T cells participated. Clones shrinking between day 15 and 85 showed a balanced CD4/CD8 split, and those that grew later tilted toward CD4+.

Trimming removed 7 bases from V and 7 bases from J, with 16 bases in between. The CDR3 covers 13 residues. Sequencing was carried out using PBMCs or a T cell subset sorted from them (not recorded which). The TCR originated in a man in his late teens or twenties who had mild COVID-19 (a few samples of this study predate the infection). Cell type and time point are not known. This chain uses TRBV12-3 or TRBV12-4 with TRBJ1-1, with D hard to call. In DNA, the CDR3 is TGTGCCAGCACCCCGATCGGACCGGTTGAAGCTTTCTTT. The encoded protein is CASTPIGPVEAFF.